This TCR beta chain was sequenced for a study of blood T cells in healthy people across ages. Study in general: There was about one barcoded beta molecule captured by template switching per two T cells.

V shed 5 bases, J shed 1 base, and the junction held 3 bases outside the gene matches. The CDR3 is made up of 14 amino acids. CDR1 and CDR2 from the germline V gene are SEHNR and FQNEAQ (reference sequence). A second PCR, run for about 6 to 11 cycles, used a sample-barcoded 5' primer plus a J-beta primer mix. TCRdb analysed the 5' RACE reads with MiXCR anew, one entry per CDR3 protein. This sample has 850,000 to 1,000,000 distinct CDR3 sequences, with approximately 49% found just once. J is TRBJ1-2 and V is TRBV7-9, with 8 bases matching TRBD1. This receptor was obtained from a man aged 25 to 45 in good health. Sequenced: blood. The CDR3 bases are TGTGCCAGCAGCCTACAGGGGGTTAACTATGGCTACACCTTC. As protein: CASSLQGVNYGYTF.